One and the same sample provided the 8 T cell receptor beta chains below, sequenced in a study of identifying expanded T cells in peripheral blood. Profiled with immunoSEQ multiplex PCR; TCRdb holds only in-frame clones, not every one. The data contain 50,000 to 65,000 clones, over 85% of them singletons. The sequenced sample consisted of blood. The receptors were sampled from a person aged 18 to 70 in good health.

The chain is built from TRBV12-5 and TRBJ1-3; D uncertain. CDR3 length: 14 residues. With 2 bases removed from V and 0 bases from J, the gap between germline ends came to 5 bases. Germline V CDR1 and CDR2: LGHNT, FRNRAP. For the CDR3, the DNA is TGTGCTAGTGGTTTGAAGTACTCTGGAAACACCATATATTTT. It codes for CASGLKYSGNTIYF.

This chain links TRBV4-3 with TRBJ2-1; TRBD2 matches 8 bases. In germline, CDR1 is LGHNA, CDR2 YSLEER. CDR3 length: 21 residues. The V segment lost 3 bases and the J segment 6 bases; nucleotides outside the gene matches: 25. The CDR3 is CASSQSPVGTREGFSANEQFF. The DNA of the CDR3 is TGCGCCAGCAGCCAGTCGCCGGTAGGGACTAGAGAGGGATTTTCGGCCAATGAGCAGTTCTTC.

The chain employs TRBV5-4 and TRBJ2-5, with 9 bases identical to TRBD1. This CDR3 is 15 amino acids long. Losses at the gene ends were 4 bases for V and 3 bases for J; bases not matched to a gene: 7. The germline V gene encodes CDR1 SGHNT and CDR2 YYREEE (reference sequence). The CDR3 DNA sequence: TGTGCCAGCAGCCCGGACAGGGGTAGGAAAGAGACCCAGTACTTC. Translation gives CASSPDRGRKETQYF.

The DNA of the CDR3 is TGTGCCAGCAGCTTAGATATACAGGGCTCTGGAAACACCATATATTTT. Its protein is CASSLDIQGSGNTIYF. The chain couples TRBV7-8 to TRBJ1-3, with D possibly TRBD1 on 6 matching bases. With 1 base removed from V and 0 bases from J, the gap between germline ends came to 10 bases. Germline V gene lookup returns CDR1 SGHVS and CDR2 FQNEAQ. The CDR3 sequence is 16 residues long.

The chain is built from TRBV29-1 and TRBJ2-7; 13 bases are shared with TRBD2. The CDR3 has 12 residues. The germline V gene has CDR1 SQVTM and CDR2 ANQGSEA. Losses at the gene ends were 5 bases for V and 11 bases for J; bases not matched to a gene: 6. The CDR3 DNA sequence: TGCAGCGTTCCGGGACTAGCGGGATTAGAGTACTTC. The encoded protein is CSVPGLAGLEYF.

The V and J genes are TRBV6-6 and TRBJ2-7; D may be TRBD1 (5 bases). Germline V gene data show CDR1 as MNHNY and CDR2 as SVGAGI (reference sequence). Deletions cut 6 bases from V and 5 bases from J, with 11 bases between. CDR3 size: 12 residues. The CDR3 reads CASSQTRDEQYF. CDR3 bases: TGTGCCAGCAGCCAAACCAGGGACGAGCAGTACTTC.

The rearrangement links TRBV25-1 to TRBJ2-5; 9 bases line up with TRBD2. Per germline, CDR1 MGHDK and CDR2 SYGVNS. CDR3 length: 16 amino acids. The V segment lost 3 bases and the J segment 5 bases; nucleotides outside the gene matches: 10. This CDR3 reads CASSEISGGRGETQYF. The CDR3 bases are TGTGCCAGCAGTGAGATTAGCGGGGGCCGAGGGGAGACCCAGTACTTC.

The chain combines TRBV10-3 with TRBJ2-3, with D possibly being TRBD1 (5 bases). V dropped 6 bases and J dropped 6 bases, with 10 bases sitting between them. CDR1 is ENHRY, CDR2 SYGVKD, per germline. The CDR3 sequence is 12 residues long. The CDR3 DNA reads TGTGCCATCAGACCAGGGTCGGATACGCAGTATTTT. Translating it yields CAIRPGSDTQYF.